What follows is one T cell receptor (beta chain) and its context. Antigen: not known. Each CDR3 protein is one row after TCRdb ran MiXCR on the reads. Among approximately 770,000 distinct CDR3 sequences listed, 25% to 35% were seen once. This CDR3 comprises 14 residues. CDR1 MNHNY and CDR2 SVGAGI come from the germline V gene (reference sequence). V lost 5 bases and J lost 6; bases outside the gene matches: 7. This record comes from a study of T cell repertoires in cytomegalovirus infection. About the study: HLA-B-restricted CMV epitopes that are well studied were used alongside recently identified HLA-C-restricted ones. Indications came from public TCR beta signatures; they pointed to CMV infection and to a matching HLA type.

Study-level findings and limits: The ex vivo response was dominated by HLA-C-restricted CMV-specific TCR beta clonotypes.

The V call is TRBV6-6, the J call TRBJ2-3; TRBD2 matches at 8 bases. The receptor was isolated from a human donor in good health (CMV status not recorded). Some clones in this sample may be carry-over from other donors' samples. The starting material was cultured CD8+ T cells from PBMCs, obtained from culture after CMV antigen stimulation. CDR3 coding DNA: TGTGCCAGCAGTCGAGCGGGGGCGGGGGATACGCAGTATTTT. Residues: CASSRAGAGDTQYF.